Presented here are 14 T cell receptor beta chains from one specimen sequenced in a study of blood T cell repertoires in COVID-19. TCRdb's copy holds only in-frame clones and misses some; the assay was immunoSEQ multiplex PCR. Here the sample spans around 52,000 clones, approximately 90% being singletons. The specimen sequenced was peripheral blood. These receptors all come from a woman of 80 years or more with COVID-19, enrolled during active disease.

CDR3 DNA sequence: TGTGCCAGCGGACTAGCGGGGGGGCTTGAGGGCACCGGGGAGCTGTTTTTT. Protein product: CASGLAGGLEGTGELFF. This rearrangement joins TRBV25-1 to TRBJ2-2, with TRBD2 identical over 15 bases. Germline V gene sequence: CDR1 MGHDK, CDR2 SYGVNS. V shed 8 bases, J shed 4 bases, and the junction held 8 bases outside the gene matches. The CDR3 consists of 17 residues.

V gene TRBV5-1 combines with J gene TRBJ2-1; 7 nucleotides agree with TRBD1. This CDR3 is built from 15 residues. CDR1 is SGHRS and CDR2 is YFSETQ in the germline V gene. V trimming: 7 bases; J trimming: 9 bases; junction bases outside the gene matches: 16. Written as DNA, the CDR3 is TGCGCCAGCCAGAGCTCGGCAGGGGGTCGGGGTGAGCAGTTCTTC. It is translated as CASQSSAGGRGEQFF.

The chain joins TRBV5-5 to TRBJ1-2; D uncertain. The CDR3 has 11 residues. V was clipped by 0 bases and J by 7 bases, with 4 bases between them. Germline assignment: CDR1 SGHKS and CDR2 YYEKEE (reference sequence). As DNA, the CDR3 is TGTGCCAGCAGCTTGGACTTTGGCTACACCTTC. Amino acids: CASSLDFGYTF.

The chain employs TRBV9 and TRBJ1-1; D gene uncertain. CDR1 is SGDLS and CDR2 is YYNGEE in the germline V gene. The germline V and J ends were trimmed by 0 bases and 6 bases, with 9 bases remaining between them. CDR3 length equals 13 residues. The DNA for the CDR3 is TGTGCCAGCAGCGTAGATCAGGAGGCTGAAGCTTTCTTT. Its protein product is CASSVDQEAEAFF.

J is TRBJ1-6 and V is TRBV3-1 (or the pseudogene TRBV3-2); TRBD1 aligns across 8 bases. Losses at the gene ends were 4 bases for V and 7 bases for J; bases not matched to a gene: 12. Germline-derived CDR1 and CDR2 are LGHDT and YNNKEL (reference sequence). The CDR3 extends over 17 amino acids. The CDR3 DNA reads TGTGCCAGCAGCCGCAGAACATCCGGGACAGGCAATTCACCCCTCCACTTT. This sequence encodes CASSRRTSGTGNSPLHF.

The chain uses TRBV29-1 and TRBJ1-1, with TRBD1 matching 7 bases. The V segment lost 5 bases and the J segment 2 bases; nucleotides outside the gene matches: 8. Germline V gives CDR1 SQVTM, CDR2 ANQGSEA. This CDR3 spans 14 amino acids. The CDR3 spells CSVLGQATNTEAFF. Written as DNA, the CDR3 is TGCAGCGTTCTAGGACAGGCAACCAACACTGAAGCTTTCTTT.

This clone has just one count. The rearrangement joins TRBV5-1 to TRBJ2-1; 7 bases are shared with TRBD1. V trimming: 2 bases; J trimming: 7 bases; junction bases outside the gene matches: 9. Per the germline V gene, CDR1 is SGHRS and CDR2 is YFSETQ. CDR3 size: 15 residues. The CDR3: CASSLKQGSMNEQFF. Written as DNA, the CDR3 is TGCGCCAGCAGCTTAAAACAGGGGAGTATGAATGAGCAGTTCTTC.

The chain carries TRBV7-2 and TRBJ2-7; TRBD2 matches 11 bases. The germline CDR1 and CDR2 sequences are SGHTA and FQGNSA. This CDR3 spans 16 amino acids. After removal of 6 bases from V and 0 bases from J, the junction contained 7 bases not matched to a gene. The CDR3: CASRVTSGGRSYEQYF. The CDR3 DNA sequence: TGTGCCAGCAGAGTCACTAGCGGGGGCCGCTCCTACGAGCAGTACTTC.

The chain combines TRBV19 with TRBJ1-3; D not resolved. V was shortened by 0 bases and J by 0 bases, with 6 bases between the two germline ends. The germline CDR1 and CDR2 sequences are LNHDA and SQIVND (reference sequence). This CDR3 contains 15 residues. CDR3 coding DNA: TGTGCCAGTAGTATAGAAGGCGGCTCTGGAAACACCATATATTTT. Its protein product is CASSIEGGSGNTIYF.

The chain has TRBV10-2 and TRBJ1-5; D not resolved. The ends were cut back, 10 bases at V and 2 bases at J, with 18 bases in the middle. Germline assignment: CDR1 WSHSY and CDR2 SAAADI. The CDR3 has 15 amino acids. CDR3 protein: CATAQRNIGNQPQHF. CDR3 in DNA: TGCGCCACAGCGCAGAGGAATATTGGCAATCAGCCCCAGCATTTT.

The chain employs TRBV27 and TRBJ1-1; D remains ambiguous. CDR1 MNHEY and CDR2 SMNVEV come from the germline V gene (reference sequence). Trimming took 5 bases from V and 1 from J, leaving 14 bases between them. The CDR3 consists of 15 residues. This CDR3 is CASSRQVGRNTEAFF. The CDR3 region has the DNA TGTGCCAGCAGTCGCCAGGTTGGAAGGAACACTGAAGCTTTCTTT.

V usage is TRBV9 and J usage is TRBJ1-6; possible D gene TRBD1, 5 bases. CDR1 and CDR2 (germline): SGDLS, YYNGEE. The CDR3 is 16 residues long. Trimming removed 2 bases from V and 7 bases from J, with 16 bases in between. The CDR3 sequence is CASSVSAGQENSPLHF. For the CDR3, the DNA is TGTGCCAGCAGCGTCTCCGCGGGGCAGGAGAATTCACCCCTCCACTTT.

This chain joins TRBV21-1 and TRBJ2-7; the D call in the table, TRBD1, was not verified against the DNA. TRBV21-1 is described as a pseudogene. This CDR3 comprises 14 residues. CDR3 sequence (DNA): TGTGCCAGCACTCCTACAGGGGAAGACTACGAGCAGTACTTC. Amino acids: CASTPTGEDYEQYF.

This chain links TRBV6-1 with TRBJ2-7; 8 nucleotides align to TRBD1. Germline V gives CDR1 MNHNS, CDR2 SASEGT. With 1 base clipped from V and 1 base from J, the junction kept 0 bases outside the gene matches. CDR3 length: 14 amino acids. CDR3 residues: CASSEGQGSYEQYF. The CDR3 DNA reads as TGTGCCAGCAGTGAAGGACAGGGGTCCTACGAGCAGTACTTC.